A single sample gave rise to the 10 T cell receptor beta chains below, sequenced in a study of CD8 T cells in Susac syndrome. Reverse transcription of roughly 0.5 to 1 ug RNA was carried out with random hexamers. TCRdb itself ran the immunoSEQ multiplex PCR reads through MiXCR, one entry per CDR3 protein. The repertoire holds 100,000 to 150,000 distinct CDR3 sequences, with roughly 94% as singletons. Sequencing was performed on CD4+ T cells from PBMCs. Receptor source: a human donor in good health.

CDR3: CASSRRADSPYNEQFF. In DNA form, the CDR3 reads TGTGCCAGCAGCCGCCGCGCAGACTCACCTTACAATGAGCAGTTCTTC. The chain recombines TRBV27 with TRBJ2-1; no clear D gene. CDR3 length: 16 amino acids. V was clipped by 6 bases and J by 4 bases, with 19 bases between them. CDR1 is MNHEY and CDR2 is SMNVEV in the germline V gene (reference sequence).

This chain uses TRBV12-3 or TRBV12-4 with TRBJ2-1, with D possibly TRBD1 on 5 matching bases. The CDR3 length is 13 residues. Trimming shortened V by 5 bases and J by 5 bases, and 10 bases separated the two germline ends. The CDR3 here is CASSLQGDNEQFF. The CDR3 DNA sequence: TGTGCCAGCAGTCTCCAAGGGGACAATGAGCAGTTCTTC.

The chain joins TRBV4-3 to TRBJ2-3; D is unresolved. V lost 1 base and J 0 bases, leaving 2 bases between the germline ends. The length of the CDR3 is 13 residues. The germline CDR1 and CDR2 sequences are LGHNA and YSLEER. CDR3 region: CASSQASTDTQYF. In DNA form, the CDR3 reads TGCGCCAGCAGCCAAGCTAGCACAGATACGCAGTATTTT.

The J gene is TRBJ2-7, the V gene TRBV7-3; unclear D gene. Trimming removed 3 bases at V and 5 bases at J, with 5 bases between. Germline V gene data show CDR1 as SGHTA and CDR2 as FQGTGA. This CDR3 has 11 residues. CDR3 loop: CASSFLNEQYF. The DNA for the CDR3 is TGTGCCAGCAGCTTTTTGAACGAGCAGTACTTC.

The J gene is TRBJ2-5, the V gene TRBV24-1; weak D call: TRBD2 (6 bases). Trimming stripped 4 bases from V and 5 bases from J, with 13 bases between. This CDR3 is built from 14 residues. The V gene's germline CDR1 is KGHDR and CDR2 SFDVKD. In DNA, the CDR3 is TGTGCCACCAGTGACTCGGGACTCCGGGAGACCCAGTACTTC. It is translated as CATSDSGLRETQYF.

The V gene is TRBV20-1, the J gene TRBJ1-1; the D is unclear. Deletions cut 6 bases from V and 7 bases from J, with 15 bases between. This CDR3 contains 12 residues. CDR1 DFQATT and CDR2 SNEGSKA come from the germline V gene (reference sequence). The CDR3 bases are TGCAGTGCCGCCGGGAACGACGTTGAAGCTTTCTTT. Amino acids: CSAAGNDVEAFF.

The chain is built from TRBV2 and TRBJ2-1; D call uncertain. Germline values: CDR1 SNHLY, CDR2 FYNNEI. The V gene lost 11 bases and the J gene lost 4 bases, with 15 bases spanning the gap. The CDR3 spans 13 residues. The CDR3 is CASGRLDYNEQFF. The CDR3 nucleotides are TGTGCCTCCGGGCGACTTGATTACAATGAGCAGTTCTTC.

This clonotype was counted once. The germline gene is not matched at one end of the junction; a read error may be the cause. The genes are TRBV6-2 or TRBV6-3 and TRBJ1-1; perhaps TRBD1 as D (5 bases). Germline V gene data show CDR1 as MNHEY and CDR2 as SVGEGT. The length of the CDR3 is 16 residues. CDR3 nucleotide sequence: TGTGCCAGCAGTTACTCCCGGGGCAGCTTGAACACTGAAGCCTTCTTT. This gives the protein CASSYSRGSLNTEAFF.

The chain has TRBV18 and TRBJ1-5; the match to TRBD1 covers 10 bases. Looked up from germline, CDR1 is KGHSH and CDR2 is LQKENI. After removal of 6 bases from V and 3 bases from J, the junction contained 5 bases not matched to a gene. The CDR3 is 15 residues long. CDR3 loop: CASSPGTGVNQPQHF. The CDR3 DNA sequence: TGTGCCAGCTCGCCCGGGACAGGGGTCAATCAGCCCCAGCATTTT.

The chain links TRBV7-9 to TRBJ2-1, with a possible D match to TRBD2 (6 bases). V was pared by 5 bases and J by 1 base, with 21 bases between. This CDR3 is 18 amino acids long. Looked up from germline, CDR1 is SEHNR and CDR2 is FQNEAQ (reference sequence). CDR3 nucleotide sequence: TGTGCCAGCAGCGCCGGGGGAGAGGCTCCCTCTTCCTACAATGAGCAGTTCTTC. This translates into CASSAGGEAPSSYNEQFF. Supplemented by reference TRBV7-9 and TRBJ2-1, the full variable domain reads DTGVSQNPRHKITKRGQNVTFRCDPISEHNRLYWYRQTLGQGPEFLTYFQNEAQLEKSRLLSDRFSAERPKGSFSTLEIQRTEQGDSAMYLCASSAGGEAPSSYNEQFFGPGTRLTVL.